The 12 T cell receptor beta chains in this list originate from one sample, sequenced in a study of control samples from healthy donors and cancer patients. Sequencing used immunoSEQ multiplex PCR; TCRdb keeps in-frame clones, though not all of them. The sample carries roughly 120,000 clones, about 94% recorded once. The sample taken for sequencing was blood. Every receptor here comes from a man aged 25 to 40 in good health.

CDR3 coding DNA: TGTGCCAGCAGTTTCTCCCGGGGGGACAGGGGGCCAGGGGAGCTGTTTTTT. Its protein product is CASSFSRGDRGPGELFF. The rearrangement links TRBV28 to TRBJ2-2, with 12 bases lining up with TRBD1. CDR1 and CDR2 (germline): MDHEN, SYDVKM. The CDR3 has 17 residues. Unmatched junction bases numbered 10, after V lost 3 bases and J lost 8 bases.

Only one count was recorded for this clone. J is TRBJ2-7 and V is TRBV12-2; whether TRBD1, the table's D call, matches the DNA was not checked. TRBV12-2 is a pseudogene segment. The CDR3 is made up of 16 amino acids. CDR3 coding DNA: TGTGCAAGTCGCTCCCTTCACTCGACATCTACCTACGAGCAGTACTTC. Its protein is CASRSLHSTSTYEQYF.

V gene TRBV5-1 combines with J gene TRBJ1-5; D is possibly TRBD1 (5 bases). Trimming took 1 base from V and 1 from J, leaving 9 bases between them. This CDR3 is 15 amino acids long. CDR1 and CDR2 (germline): SGHRS, YFSETQ. The CDR3, as DNA: TGCGCCAGCAGCTTGTTGGGGGACAGCAATCAGCCCCAGCATTTT. Protein: CASSLLGDSNQPQHF. The full variable domain, rest sourced from reference TRBV5-1 and TRBJ1-5, is KAGVTQTPRYLIKTRGQQVTLSCSPISGHRSVSWYQQTPGQGLQFLFEYFSETQRNKGNFPGRFSGRQFSNSRSEMNVSTLELGDSALYLCASSLLGDSNQPQHFGDGTRLSIL.

The sample holds one count of this clone. CDR3 loop: CASSPQTENNSPLHF. The CDR3 region has the DNA TGTGCCAGCAGCCCCCAAACAGAAAATAATTCACCCCTCCACTTT. The V call is TRBV7-6, the J call TRBJ1-6; D not certain. V dropped 5 bases and J dropped 5 bases, with 13 bases sitting between them. This CDR3 has 15 residues. The V gene's germline CDR1 is SGHVS and CDR2 FNYEAQ.

The chain carries TRBV6-2 or TRBV6-3 and TRBJ2-1; D is possibly TRBD1 (6 bases). The CDR3 is 17 residues long. V gave up 2 bases and J gave up 8 bases, with 22 bases separating them. Germline V gene lookup returns CDR1 MNHEY and CDR2 SVGEGT. CDR3 sequence (DNA): TGTGCCAGCAGTTACATTGGGGGCAGAGGGATTGAGTATGAGCAGTTCTTC. It is translated as CASSYIGGRGIEYEQFF.

V is TRBV19 and J is TRBJ1-1; D uncertain. CDR1 is LNHDA and CDR2 is SQIVND in the germline V gene (reference sequence). Trimming removed 7 bases at V and 7 bases at J, with 16 bases between. The CDR3 extends over 13 amino acids. The CDR3: CASTGSGFIEAFF. The CDR3, as DNA: TGTGCCAGTACTGGCAGTGGATTTATTGAAGCTTTCTTT. Full variable domain (remainder filled in from reference TRBV19 and TRBJ1-1): DGGITQSPKYLFRKEGQNVTLSCEQNLNHDAMYWYRQDPGQGLRLIYYSQIVNDFQKGDIAEGYSVSREKKESFPLTVTSAQKNPTAFYLCASTGSGFIEAFFGQGTRLTVV.

The chain carries TRBV5-4 and TRBJ2-7, with D possibly being TRBD1 (6 bases). The CDR3 length is 15 residues. From germline, CDR1 is SGHNT and CDR2 YYREEE (reference sequence). Trimming pared 4 bases from V and 3 bases from J, leaving 17 bases between. CDR3 in amino acids: CASSPPGAGVYEQYF. CDR3 nucleotides: TGTGCCAGCAGCCCCCCAGGGGCCGGGGTCTACGAGCAGTACTTC.

This sequence joins TRBV30 and TRBJ2-3; weak D call: TRBD2 (6 bases). The CDR3 covers 15 residues. With 3 bases removed from V and 2 bases from J, the gap between germline ends came to 15 bases. Germline CDR1 is GTSNPN and CDR2 is SVGIG (reference sequence). The CDR3 DNA reads TGTGCCTGGAGCGGACTACTCAGATACACAGATACGCAGTATTTT. Its protein product is CAWSGLLRYTDTQYF.

The rearrangement joins TRBV19 to TRBJ1-1, with 10 bases matching TRBD1. This CDR3 is built from 15 residues. Germline CDR1 is LNHDA and CDR2 is SQIVND (reference sequence). Trimming cost V 3 bases and J 3 bases; bases outside gene matches: 4. The CDR3 protein is CASSIQGTGDTEAFF. CDR3 nucleotides: TGTGCCAGTAGTATCCAAGGGACAGGGGACACTGAAGCTTTCTTT.

This clone was seen more than once but under ten times. The chain joins TRBV28 to TRBJ1-6; D may be TRBD1 (6 bases). CDR3 size: 17 residues. The V gene's germline CDR1 is MDHEN and CDR2 SYDVKM. V shed 7 bases and J shed 9 bases, with 25 bases lying between them. The CDR3 DNA reads TGTGCCAGCACTCCCTCCGGGACAAGGGAGGGAGGTTCACCCCTCCACTTT. Its protein product is CASTPSGTREGGSPLHF.

Note on this clone: Other nucleotide sequences from this sample produce the same CDR3. The gene calls are TRBV5-4 and TRBJ1-2; 8 positions match TRBD1. The CDR3 length is 13 residues. V was clipped by 0 bases and J by 8 bases; unmatched bases: 3. Germline-derived CDR1 and CDR2 are SGHNT and YYREEE (reference sequence). The CDR3 reads CASSLGTGRGYTF. In DNA form, the CDR3 reads TGTGCCAGCAGCTTGGGGACAGGGCGCGGCTACACCTTC.

This clone showed up just once. This sequence joins TRBV11-3 and TRBJ2-1, with D perhaps matching TRBD2 (6 bases). This CDR3 has 15 residues. The germline CDR1 and CDR2 sequences are SGHNT and YENEEA. V lost 1 base and J lost 5, with 12 bases in between. The CDR3 DNA follows: TGTGCCAGCAGCTTAGTATCGGGACTCAACAATGAGCAGTTCTTC. It is translated as CASSLVSGLNNEQFF.